What follows are 30 T cell receptor beta chains derived from one specimen sequenced in a study of blood T cells in healthy people across ages. A J-beta primer mix and a sample-barcoded 5' primer were used in a second PCR of roughly 7 to 12 cycles. One entry per CDR3 protein results from TCRdb running MiXCR on the 5' RACE reads. The sample has under 1 million distinct CDR3 sequences, under 55% seen once. The source material was blood. The receptor set was obtained from a man between 60 and 75 years old in good health.

This clonotype was detected many times. The CDR3 bases are TGTGCCAGCAGCAACGGCCGGACCCCCACAAGGGAGACCCAGTACTTC. Its protein is CASSNGRTPTRETQYF. V gene TRBV9 combines with J gene TRBJ2-5; D gene unclear. The CDR3 runs to 16 residues. V shed 4 bases and J shed 5 bases, with 21 bases lying between them. Germline V gene sequence: CDR1 SGDLS, CDR2 YYNGEE.

On this clonotype: One end of the junction is discordant with germline, which a read error may explain. This chain connects TRBV20-1 to TRBJ2-7; 8 bases line up with TRBD1. CDR3 length: 14 residues. CDR1 and CDR2 from the germline V gene are DFQATT and SNEGSKA (reference sequence). The CDR3 region has the DNA TGTAGTGCTAGAGCTACGGACAGGGTCCACGAGCAGTACTTC. This encodes CSARATDRVHEQYF.

This clonotype came up many times. J is TRBJ2-1 and V is TRBV11-3; TRBD1 aligns across 11 bases. CDR1 is SGHNT, CDR2 YENEEA, per germline. With V trimmed by 3 bases and J by 6 bases, 4 bases remained unmatched. The CDR3 runs to 15 residues. This chain's CDR3 is CASSLRGTGGNEQFF. CDR3 DNA: TGTGCCAGCAGCTTGAGAGGGACAGGGGGCAATGAGCAGTTCTTC.

This clonotype was picked up a small number of times. V gene TRBV10-3 combines with J gene TRBJ2-5, with D maybe TRBD2 (6 bases). Trimming took 6 bases from V and 1 from J, leaving 12 bases between them. The CDR3 runs to 14 residues. Per the germline V gene, CDR1 is ENHRY and CDR2 is SYGVKD. The CDR3 DNA follows: TGTGCCATCAGCCCCGGAGGGTCCCAAGAGACCCAGTACTTC. Its protein is CAISPGGSQETQYF.

This clonotype has a handful of counts. V and J are TRBV3-1 and TRBJ2-7, with D maybe TRBD2 (5 bases). The DNA matches TRBJ2-5 better at its end, which makes the J call doubtful. The CDR3 runs 15 residues. Germline V gene data show CDR1 as LGHDT and CDR2 as YNNKEL (reference sequence). CDR3 in amino acids: CASSQLAGNGKTQYF. DNA for the CDR3: TGTGCCAGCAGCCAATTGGCGGGTAACGGGAAGACCCAGTACTTC.

In regard to this clonotype: A junction boundary mismatches the germline segment, possibly from a read error. V is TRBV7-2 and J is TRBJ2-3; D perhaps matches TRBD2 (5 bases). CDR1 is SGHTA and CDR2 is FQGNSA in the germline V gene. CDR3 size: 15 residues. CDR3 nucleotides: TGTGCCACTACCCCCAGTCCGGGGAGCACTGATACGCAGTATTTT. Encoded protein: CATTPSPGSTDTQYF.

This clonotype was counted many times. The rearrangement uses TRBV20-1 and TRBJ2-3, with D possibly TRBD2 on 7 matching bases. The length of the CDR3 is 13 residues. The ends were cut back, 7 bases at V and 7 bases at J, with 18 bases in the middle. Per germline, CDR1 DFQATT and CDR2 SNEGSKA (reference sequence). This CDR3 reads CSVYLGGANTQYF. CDR3 sequence (DNA): TGCAGTGTCTATCTGGGGGGGGCTAATACGCAGTATTTT.

This clonotype was observed a few times. The chain employs TRBV5-1 and TRBJ2-5; no clear D gene. Germline loops: CDR1 SGHRS, CDR2 YFSETQ. V lost 3 bases, J lost 5 bases, and 11 bases lay in between. CDR3 size: 13 residues. This CDR3 reads CASSSVRIETQYF. As DNA, the CDR3 is TGCGCCAGCAGCTCTGTACGGATCGAGACCCAGTACTTC.

The sample holds a few counts of this clonotype. The rearrangement joins TRBV6-2 or TRBV6-3 to TRBJ2-7, with a weak D call TRBD1 (5 bases). From germline, CDR1 is MNHEY and CDR2 SVGEGT. CDR3 length: 15 amino acids. Trimming stripped 2 bases from V and 3 bases from J, with 14 bases between. The CDR3 spells CASSYSPQGYYEQYF. The DNA of the CDR3 is TGTGCCAGCAGTTACAGTCCCCAGGGTTACTACGAGCAGTACTTC.

The rearrangement uses TRBV6-2 or TRBV6-3 and TRBJ2-5, with D perhaps TRBD2 (7 bases). Germline V gene lookup returns CDR1 MNHEY and CDR2 SVGEGT. Trimming took off 5 bases at V and 3 bases at J, with 19 bases between the two ends. CDR3 length equals 16 residues. In nucleotides, the CDR3 is TGTGCCAGCAGTAACCTCGTTTCGGGGGGCAAAGAGACCCAGTACTTC. This translates into CASSNLVSGGKETQYF.

This clonotype has just a few counts. The rearrangement links TRBV9 to TRBJ2-1; D possibly corresponds to TRBD2 (6 bases). The V and J ends lost 2 bases and 5 bases respectively, with 17 bases between them. The CDR3 spans 16 residues. Germline lookup yields CDR1 SGDLS and CDR2 YYNGEE. Written as DNA, the CDR3 is TGTGCCAGCAGCGTTACCACCGGGACTGCAAACAATGAGCAGTTCTTC. Its protein product is CASSVTTGTANNEQFF. The full variable domain, rest sourced from reference TRBV9 and TRBJ2-1, is DSGVTQTPKHLITATGQRVTLRCSPRSGDLSVYWYQQSLDQGLQFLIQYYNGEERAKGNILERFSAQQFPDLHSELNLSSLELGDSALYFCASSVTTGTANNEQFFGPGTRLTVL.

This clonotype has only one observation. The V gene is TRBV24-1, the J gene TRBJ2-3, with a tentative D call TRBD2 (6 bases). Germline CDR1 is KGHDR and CDR2 is SFDVKD. This CDR3 comprises 15 residues. With 10 bases removed from V and 3 bases from J, the gap between germline ends came to 19 bases. This CDR3 is CATALSGEETDTQYF. CDR3 coding DNA: TGTGCCACGGCCTTGTCGGGGGAGGAGACAGATACGCAGTATTTT.

The chain couples TRBV30 to TRBJ2-1, with 11 nucleotides matching TRBD2. This CDR3 has 13 residues. Looked up from germline, CDR1 is GTSNPN and CDR2 is SVGIG (reference sequence). The V and J ends lost 1 base and 8 bases, in that order; junction bases with no gene match: 1. The CDR3 here is CAWSETSGDEQFF. For the CDR3, the DNA is TGTGCCTGGAGTGAGACTAGCGGGGATGAGCAGTTCTTC.

V gene TRBV4-3 combines with J gene TRBJ2-3; the D gene is possibly TRBD2 (7 bases). Germline loops: CDR1 LGHNA, CDR2 YSLEER. This CDR3 has 17 residues. V was cut by 1 base and J by 1 base, with 15 bases left in between. In nucleotides, the CDR3 is TGCGCCAGCAGCCAAGGCGTTGCGGGGGCAGGCACAGATACGCAGTATTTT. Amino acid sequence: CASSQGVAGAGTDTQYF.

The chain uses TRBV20-1 and TRBJ1-1, with TRBD1 as a possible D gene (5 bases). The CDR3 is 14 residues long. Trimming shortened V by 3 bases and J by 1 base, and 12 bases separated the two germline ends. Per germline, CDR1 DFQATT and CDR2 SNEGSKA (reference sequence). Written as DNA, the CDR3 is TGCAGTGCTAGGGCAGGGAATAAGAACACTGAAGCTTTCTTT. Its translation: CSARAGNKNTEAFF.

This clonotype was found many times. The chain has TRBV7-3 and TRBJ1-6; D not resolved. CDR3 length: 15 amino acids. Per germline, CDR1 SGHTA and CDR2 FQGTGA. With 0 bases removed from V and 5 bases from J, the gap between germline ends came to 8 bases. For the CDR3, the DNA is TGTGCCAGCAGCTTAACACAGTACAATAATTCACCCCTCCACTTT. Encoded protein: CASSLTQYNNSPLHF.

The chain combines TRBV9 with TRBJ2-2; a weak D match, TRBD2 (5 bases). Germline V gene sequence: CDR1 SGDLS, CDR2 YYNGEE. This CDR3 has 16 amino acids. Trimming took 3 bases from V and 6 from J, leaving 18 bases between them. CDR3 loop: CASSADGVTVPGELFF. CDR3 DNA sequence: TGTGCCAGCAGCGCCGACGGGGTCACAGTCCCCGGGGAGCTGTTTTTT. The entire variable domain, with the rest obtained from reference TRBV9 and TRBJ2-2, is as follows: DSGVTQTPKHLITATGQRVTLRCSPRSGDLSVYWYQQSLDQGLQFLIQYYNGEERAKGNILERFSAQQFPDLHSELNLSSLELGDSALYFCASSADGVTVPGELFFGEGSRLTVL.

The rearrangement joins TRBV2 to TRBJ2-5; 11 bases are shared with TRBD2. The assigned J gene may be wrong: the sequence end matches TRBJ2-7 better. The CDR3 covers 14 residues. The germline CDR1 and CDR2 sequences are SNHLY and FYNNEI. This CDR3 reads CASVASGGKTEQYF. CDR3 coding DNA: TGTGCCAGCGTGGCTAGCGGGGGGAAAACCGAGCAGTACTTC.

This clonotype was seen a handful of times. The chain recombines TRBV20-1 with TRBJ2-7; 9 nucleotides match TRBD2. CDR3 size: 15 residues. The V segment lost 3 bases and the J segment 0 bases; nucleotides outside the gene matches: 6. Germline-derived CDR1 and CDR2 are DFQATT and SNEGSKA (reference sequence). The CDR3 DNA reads as TGCAGTGCTAGGTTAGCGGGGGTAAGCTCCTACGAGCAGTACTTC. It is translated as CSARLAGVSSYEQYF.

On this clonotype itself: A read error may be the cause here, since a much bigger clone is one base away. The gene calls are TRBV20-1 and TRBJ2-3, with 7 bases matching TRBD1. The germline CDR1 and CDR2 sequences are DFQATT and SNEGSKA (reference sequence). The length of the CDR3 is 15 residues. Germline trimming cut 0 bases from V and 6 bases from J; bases unmatched to any gene: 9. The chain's CDR3 is CSARDYRDRVDTQYF. CDR3 coding DNA: TGCAGTGCTAGAGATTACCGGGACAGAGTCGATACGCAGTATTTT.

This clonotype was observed once. Germline is not matched at one junction end, which may reflect a read error. The rearrangement links TRBV12-3 or TRBV12-4 to TRBJ2-6; D assignment may be TRBD1 or TRBD2 (5 bases each). CDR3 length equals 15 residues. This chain's CDR3 is CANSTGASGANVLTF. The CDR3 nucleotides are TGTGCCAACAGTACCGGGGCCTCTGGGGCCAACGTCCTGACTTTC.

This clonotype was seen more than once but under ten times. This chain connects TRBV12-3 or TRBV12-4 to TRBJ2-1, with 7 bases matching TRBD1. Trimming removed 5 bases from V and 4 bases from J; junction bases left unmatched: 2. CDR3 length: 13 residues. The CDR3 region has the DNA TGTGCCAGCAGTCGGGGACAGTACAATGAGCAGTTCTTC. The encoded protein is CASSRGQYNEQFF.

The J gene is TRBJ1-2, the V gene TRBV28; D perhaps matches TRBD1 (5 bases). V shed 6 bases and J shed 7 bases, with 21 bases lying between them. The CDR3 has 15 amino acids. Germline CDR1 MDHEN, CDR2 SYDVKM. For the CDR3, the DNA is TGTGCCAGCAGCTCAGACCGTTTGGCAGGGTTTGGCTACACCTTC. Encoded protein: CASSSDRLAGFGYTF.

The genes are TRBV20-1 and TRBJ2-7, with D possibly matching TRBD1 (7 bases). Germline V gene lookup returns CDR1 DFQATT and CDR2 SNEGSKA (reference sequence). The V end was cut by 3 bases, the J end by 0 bases, with 18 bases between. The CDR3 covers 16 residues. The CDR3 spells CSASSRGTGNSYEQYF. Written as DNA, the CDR3 is TGCAGTGCTAGCAGCAGGGGGACTGGAAACTCCTACGAGCAGTACTTC.

A few counts support this clonotype. V gene TRBV20-1 combines with J gene TRBJ2-5; 8 bases are shared with TRBD2. There are 13 residues in the CDR3. The germline V gene has CDR1 DFQATT and CDR2 SNEGSKA (reference sequence). Unmatched junction bases numbered 4, after V lost 3 bases and J lost 4 bases. In DNA, the CDR3 is TGCAGTGCTAGGCGGCGGGGGGTAGAGACCCAGTACTTC. This translates into CSARRRGVETQYF.

This clonotype occurred a few times. The chain carries TRBV10-3 and TRBJ2-1; D is perhaps TRBD1 (5 bases). The CDR3 is 16 amino acids. Germline-derived CDR1 and CDR2 are ENHRY and SYGVKD. V lost 2 bases, J lost 2 bases, and 13 bases lay in between. The CDR3 region has the DNA TGTGCCATCAGTGAGCAATTCAGGGCAGCCTACAATGAGCAGTTCTTC. This translates into CAISEQFRAAYNEQFF.

This clonotype came up once. The chain joins TRBV6-5 to TRBJ2-2, with a weak D call TRBD1 (7 bases). From germline, CDR1 is MNHEY and CDR2 SVGAGI. The CDR3 sequence is 15 residues long. V was trimmed by 8 bases and J by 5 bases, leaving 18 bases between them. CDR3 coding DNA: TGTGCCAGCTGCAGGGGGGCAGGGCGAACCGGGGAGCTGTTTTTT. Protein: CASCRGAGRTGELFF.

This clonotype has only a few counts. The chain has TRBV20-1 and TRBJ2-3, with TRBD2 as a possible D gene (6 bases). Trimming removed 1 base from V and 2 bases from J, with 13 bases in between. Per the germline V gene, CDR1 is DFQATT and CDR2 is SNEGSKA (reference sequence). The CDR3 is 15 amino acids. The CDR3 DNA sequence: TGCAGTGCTAGAGCAATGCGGGGTGCCACAGATACGCAGTATTTT. It codes for CSARAMRGATDTQYF.

The genes are TRBV7-2 and TRBJ2-4; weak D call: TRBD1 (5 bases). The better agreement between TRBJ2-7 and the DNA end casts doubt on the J call. CDR3 length: 12 residues. From germline, CDR1 is SGHTA and CDR2 FQGNSA. The CDR3 protein is CASRVRGYEQYF. DNA of the CDR3: TGTGCCAGCAGGGTAAGGGGATACGAGCAGTACTTC.

The genes are TRBV7-9 and TRBJ2-1, with 7 bases fitting TRBD1. V was pared by 4 bases and J by 3 bases, with 6 bases of the junction left unmatched. There are 15 residues in the CDR3. Germline V lookup: CDR1 SEHNR, CDR2 FQNEAQ (reference sequence). The CDR3 is CASSSPGTVYNEQFF. The CDR3 nucleotides read TGTGCCAGCAGCTCACCCGGGACAGTCTACAATGAGCAGTTCTTC.